These 11 T cell receptor beta chains were sequenced from one sample in a study of OX40 agonist ivuxolimab in advanced cancers. TCRdb keeps only in-frame clones here, not all; method: immunoSEQ multiplex PCR. The sample yields fewer than 70,000 clones, approximately 90% seen once. Material: CD4+ or CD8+ T cells sorted from blood, obtained in a trial of the OX40 agonist ivuxolimab. These receptors came from an adult with an advanced solid tumor such as melanoma, head and neck, liver or kidney cancer.

This clone was seen a single time. This chain uses TRBV7-2 with TRBJ1-4, with D hard to call. Germline CDR1 and CDR2: SGHTA and FQGNSA. CDR3 length: 13 amino acids. V was pared by 1 base and J by 8 bases, with 8 bases between. CDR3: CASSLGVWEKLFF. The CDR3 DNA reads TGTGCCAGCAGCTTAGGGGTGTGGGAAAAACTGTTTTTT. Based on the CDR3 plus reference TRBV7-2 and TRBJ1-4, the full variable domain is GAGVSQSPSNKVTEKGKDVELRCDPISGHTALYWYRQSLGQGLEFLIYFQGNSAPDKSGLPSDRFSAERTGGSVSTLTIQRTQQEDSAVYLCASSLGVWEKLFFGSGTQLSVL.

This clone showed up just once. V usage is TRBV6-6 and J usage is TRBJ1-1; 8 bases match TRBD1. The CDR3 runs 14 residues. Germline CDR1 reads MNHNY; CDR2 reads SVGAGI (reference sequence). V gave up 2 bases and J gave up 6 bases; unmatched junction bases: 5. CDR3 in amino acids: CASSYAGGAPEAFF. The CDR3 DNA reads TGTGCCAGCAGTTACGCAGGGGGCGCCCCTGAAGCTTTCTTT.

The chain couples TRBV11-2 to TRBJ1-1; TRBD1 agrees at 7 bases. The ends lost 3 bases at V and 7 bases at J; junction bases unmatched: 5. Germline values: CDR1 SGHAT, CDR2 FQNNGV. The CDR3 extends over 13 amino acids. CDR3 sequence: CASSLTGPYEAFF. The CDR3 DNA sequence: TGTGCCAGCAGCTTGACAGGGCCCTATGAAGCTTTCTTT.

This chain links TRBV5-4 with TRBJ2-7, with TRBD1 as a possible D gene (6 bases). The CDR3 has 16 residues. The germline V gene encodes CDR1 SGHNT and CDR2 YYREEE (reference sequence). Trimming left V 5 bases short and J 5 bases short, with 23 bases between. This chain's CDR3 is CASRPTGQTPTDEQYF. Written as DNA, the CDR3 is TGTGCCAGCAGACCAACTGGACAGACCCCAACTGACGAGCAGTACTTC.

V and J are TRBV4-3 and TRBJ2-1; 8 bases align to TRBD2. Trimming took 0 bases from V and 15 from J; bases not matched to a gene: 13. The CDR3 has 15 residues. Germline V CDR1 and CDR2: LGHNA, YSLEER. CDR3: CASSQEAGPGGGLFF. The CDR3 DNA is TGCGCCAGCAGCCAAGAGGCGGGGCCGGGGGGGGGCTTGTTCTTC.

This chain links TRBV6-1 with TRBJ2-3; perhaps TRBD1 as D (7 bases). The V gene's germline CDR1 is MNHNS and CDR2 SASEGT. This CDR3 has 13 amino acids. V was cut by 10 bases and J by 6 bases, with 17 bases left in between. The CDR3 is CATHASGGDTQYF. The CDR3 coding sequence is TGTGCCACCCACGCTTCAGGGGGGGATACGCAGTATTTT.

The rearrangement links TRBV6-5 to TRBJ2-3; D uncertain. V was cut by 6 bases and J by 3 bases, with 4 bases left in between. The CDR3 contains 11 residues. Germline CDR1 reads MNHEY; CDR2 reads SVGAGI. The chain's CDR3 is CASSRTDTQYF. DNA for the CDR3: TGTGCCAGCAGCCGTACAGATACGCAGTATTTT.

In this sample, this clone turned up a few times. The V gene is TRBV28, the J gene TRBJ2-7, with D perhaps being TRBD1 or TRBD2 (6 bases each). CDR1 is MDHEN, CDR2 SYDVKM, per germline. CDR3 size: 15 residues. With 4 bases removed from V and 3 bases from J, the gap between germline ends came to 16 bases. In DNA, the CDR3 is TGTGCCAGCAGTTCTCTGTCGGGGGCGCTCTACGAGCAGTACTTC. It yields the protein CASSSLSGALYEQYF.

The gene calls are TRBV4-2 and TRBJ1-4; unclear D gene. Germline V gene lookup returns CDR1 LGHNA and CDR2 YNFKEQ. Trimming left V 0 bases short and J 4 bases short, with 9 bases between. The CDR3 runs 15 residues. CDR3 loop: CASSQDVGFNEKLFF. CDR3 nucleotide sequence: TGTGCCAGCAGCCAAGATGTGGGGTTTAATGAAAAACTGTTTTTT.

The chain links TRBV19 to TRBJ2-2; no reliable D call. The V end was cut by 1 base, the J end by 7 bases, with 7 bases between. From germline, CDR1 is LNHDA and CDR2 SQIVND (reference sequence). This CDR3 has 13 residues. CDR3 nucleotides: TGTGCCAGTAGTATAGCCGAAATCGGGGAGCTGTTTTTT. Amino acids: CASSIAEIGELFF.

V usage is TRBV14 and J usage is TRBJ2-7; 9 bases map to TRBD1. The CDR3 extends over 16 amino acids. Germline CDR1 SGHDN, CDR2 FVKESK. J lost 5 bases, V lost 4 bases, and 12 bases had no gene match. The CDR3 nucleotides read TGTGCCAGCAGCCGGTTACCGGGACAGGGTCCCGACGAGCAGTACTTC. Its protein product is CASSRLPGQGPDEQYF.